This TCR beta chain was sequenced in a study of T cell responses to AZD1222 COVID-19 vaccine. Study context: Recipients boosted at about 4 weeks or about 12 weeks are pooled. Study-level findings and limits: Clonal diversity was possibly underestimated, and the donors were mostly white British, with more females. Recipients of two AZD1222 doses showed rising Spike-specific TCR breadth and depth.

Using immunoSEQ multiplex PCR, the repertoire was profiled, and TCRdb retains in-frame clones only, with some absent. The sample shows some 150,000 clones, over 90% of them seen only once. As regards this clone: Its antigen is unidentified.

Per germline, CDR1 SGDLS and CDR2 YYNGEE. Germline trimming cut 5 bases from V and 7 bases from J; bases unmatched to any gene: 11. This CDR3 spans 15 amino acids. The source was peripheral blood, collected on day 0 of AZD1222 vaccination. This clonotype was sampled from an adult in good health. The chain combines TRBV9 with TRBJ1-4; 7 nucleotides match TRBD1. As DNA, the CDR3 is TGTGCCAGCAGTTTTTCACAGGGGCTGGGTGAAAAACTGTTTTTT. Translation gives CASSFSQGLGEKLFF.